This T cell receptor beta chain was observed in a study of PD-L1 blockade in urothelial cancer. The overall study: Analyzed time points were 3 weeks (second dose) and 6 weeks after therapy began. Blood samples had a median of about 140,000 T cells, some 83,000 unique TCRs, and clonality 0.07 to 0.08.

In each PCR, synthetic TCR analog templates were spiked in. Data came from immunoSEQ multiplex PCR; TCRdb stores just in-frame clones and leaves some out. The repertoire holds 30,000 to 40,000 clones, with about 86% as singletons. The cohort comprised individuals with locally advanced or metastatic urothelial carcinoma. This clone was counted only a few times. The material was PBMCs, obtained around atezolizumab (anti-PD-L1) treatment. The receptor's source is a man aged 55 to 69 with urothelial cancer.

The CDR3 nucleotides read TGCGCCAGCAGTGGACAGGGGTCTGGCTACACCTTC. Its protein product is CASSGQGSGYTF. V usage is TRBV5-1 and J usage is TRBJ1-2; 9 nucleotides line up with TRBD1. V gave up 5 bases and J gave up 7 bases; unmatched junction bases: 3. Looked up from germline, CDR1 is SGHRS and CDR2 is YFSETQ. The CDR3 has 12 amino acids.